Listed below are T cell receptor beta chains from one sample, sequenced in a study of radiation and T cells in renal cell carcinoma. The assay was immunoSEQ multiplex PCR, and TCRdb's table has in-frame clones only and misses some. The data hold 150,000 or so clones, with roughly 83% observed a single time. The sample in question was blood, obtained from a patient whose treatment included radiotherapy and nephrectomy. The receptors here all came from a woman in her 50s with renal cell carcinoma. Both conserved end residues are part of each CDR3. D genes are given only for firm matches. Some rows mark clone size as missing; the rest say once, few, many or name a class of expanded clone.

D,size,V,J,DNA,CDR3
.,.,TRBV6-5,TRBJ1-4,TGTGCCAGCACCGCAAGGAGGGGATGGGGTGAAAAACTGTTTTTT,CASTARRGWGEKLFF
.,.,TRBV27,TRBJ2-7,TGTGCCAGCATGGGGACGGCTACCTACGAGCAGTACTTC,CASMGTATYEQYF
.,.,TRBV5-4,TRBJ2-5,TGTGCCAGCAGCCCCGGGAATATTCAAGAGACCCAGTACTTC,CASSPGNIQETQYF
TRBD1,many,TRBV6-1,TRBJ2-1,TGTGCCAGCAAGACAGGGGGCTATTACAATGAGCAGTTCTTC,CASKTGGYYNEQFF
TRBD2,.,TRBV10-3,TRBJ2-7,TGTGCCATCAGTGAGGCCTCGGGACTAGCGGGACCCCGCAGAAGCTACGAGCAGTACTTC,CAISEASGLAGPRRSYEQYF
TRBD2,.,TRBV9,TRBJ2-5,TGTGCCAGCAGTGGATCGGGAAGCGGGGGGCTCCAAGAGACCCAGTACTTC,CASSGSGSGGLQETQYF
.,.,TRBV9,TRBJ1-2,TGTGCCAGCAGCGTCGGGATGCATGGCTACACCTTC,CASSVGMHGYTF
TRBD1,.,TRBV5-1,TRBJ2-7,TGCGCCAGCAGCCCCGACAGGGGCGAGCAGTACTTC,CASSPDRGEQYF
.,.,TRBV6-1,TRBJ2-7,TGTGCCCTGGCAGGGGACAACGAGCAGTACTTC,CALAGDNEQYF
.,.,TRBV5-6,TRBJ2-7,TGTGCCAGCAGCTTGATCCAGGGGTCCGTCGAGCAGTACTTC,CASSLIQGSVEQYF
TRBD1,.,TRBV18,TRBJ2-1,TGTGCCAGCACGCCGACAGGGGAAAACAATGAGCAGTTCTTC,CASTPTGENNEQFF
TRBD1,.,TRBV10-3,TRBJ2-7,TGTGCCACCGGAAGGACAGGGACAACCTTCGTAAACGAGCAGTACTTC,CATGRTGTTFVNEQYF
TRBD2,.,TRBV4-3,TRBJ2-2,TGCGCCAGCAGCCAAGAAGGAGCGGGGAGGGGCACCGGGGAGCTGTTTTTT,CASSQEGAGRGTGELFF
.,.,TRBV5-6,TRBJ1-3,TGTGCCAGCAAGGGGGGTTTTAGGAGCGGAAACACCATATATTTT,CASKGGFRSGNTIYF
.,.,TRBV4-1,TRBJ2-3,TGCGCCAGCAGCCAAGAAATTGGGCCCAACTCGGGAGAGACAGATACGCAGTATTTT,CASSQEIGPNSGETDTQYF
TRBD1,.,TRBV18,TRBJ1-1,TGTGCCAGCTCACCACGACAGGGTACCGAAGCTTTCTTT,CASSPRQGTEAFF
TRBD2,.,TRBV5-1,TRBJ2-3,TGCGCCAGCAGCTTCGAAAGCGGGGGCCGCACAGATACGCAGTATTTT,CASSFESGGRTDTQYF
TRBD1,.,TRBV6-5,TRBJ1-2,TGTGCCAGCAGTAAACAGGGGACTGGTGGCTACACCTTC,CASSKQGTGGYTF
.,.,TRBV27,TRBJ2-1,TGTGCCAGCAGTTTAAGGTCCCCTAGCGTCGTAATTTACAATGAGCAGTTCTTC,CASSLRSPSVVIYNEQFF
TRBD1,.,TRBV6-6,TRBJ1-1,TGTGCCAGCAGTTACGAAGGACAGGGGGCTTCGAGAGCTTTCTTT,CASSYEGQGASRAFF
.,.,TRBV29-1,TRBJ1-2,TGCAGCGTTGAAGGGAGAGATGGAGTGTGGTATGGCTACACCTTC,CSVEGRDGVWYGYTF
.,.,TRBV5-6,TRBJ2-7,TGTGCCAGCAGCTTGGGCCGGGTCGAGCAGTACTTC,CASSLGRVEQYF
.,.,TRBV19,TRBJ2-5,TGTGCCAGTAGTACCAAGACACGGAGGGAGACCCAGTACTTC,CASSTKTRRETQYF
TRBD1,.,TRBV5-1,TRBJ2-2,TGCGCCAGCAGCCTTTCCGGGACAGGGCTCGCCGGGGAGCTGTTTTTT,CASSLSGTGLAGELFF
.,.,TRBV2,TRBJ1-6,TGTGCCAGCAGTGAAATGGGGCCCGTGAGTAATTCACCCCTCCACTTT,CASSEMGPVSNSPLHF
.,.,TRBV9,TRBJ1-2,TGTGCCAGCAGCTTTCTACCGGACAAGGCCTTAGGCGGCTACACCTTC,CASSFLPDKALGGYTF
.,.,TRBV27,TRBJ2-2,TGTGCCAGCAGTTTATTCAGGAACACCGGGGAGCTGTTTTTT,CASSLFRNTGELFF
TRBD2,.,TRBV9,TRBJ2-1,TGTGCCAGCAGCAAGCGGGACCCCGCGCAGTTCTTC,CASSKRDPAQFF
TRBD2,.,TRBV7-9,TRBJ2-1,TGTGCCAGCAGCCCAGGAGGACTAGCCAGTGAGCAGTTCTTC,CASSPGGLASEQFF
TRBD2,.,TRBV9,TRBJ2-1,TGTGCCAGCAGCTCCCTGGGCGGGAGTCTCAATGAGCAGTTCTTC,CASSSLGGSLNEQFF
.,.,TRBV5-4,TRBJ1-1,TGTGCCAGCAGCTTGGATGTCGGGAACACTGAAGCTTTCTTT,CASSLDVGNTEAFF
.,.,TRBV10-3,TRBJ1-2,TGTGCCATCAGTGAGTCGCTCGTATCGGGCTACACCTTC,CAISESLVSGYTF
.,few,TRBV29-1,TRBJ1-1,TGCAGCGTTGATTGGGGTAACACTGAAGCTTTCTTT,CSVDWGNTEAFF
.,.,TRBV7-2,TRBJ2-5,TGTGCCAGCAGCTCCTTCGGGGGCCAAGAGACCCAGTACTTC,CASSSFGGQETQYF
.,.,TRBV10-2,TRBJ1-1,TGCGCCAGCAGGAAGGGACCGGCGGCCACTGAAGCTTTCTTT,CASRKGPAATEAFF
.,.,TRBV19,TRBJ2-7,TGTGCCAGTAGTATGACTACAGTTTCCTACGAGCAGTACTTC,CASSMTTVSYEQYF
TRBD1,.,TRBV6-5,TRBJ2-7,TGTGCCAGCAGTTACAGGGGGCACTCCTACGAGCAGTACTTC,CASSYRGHSYEQYF
.,.,TRBV6-5,TRBJ2-7,TGTGCCAGCAACACCGTGGGGGGCGAGCAGTACTTC,CASNTVGGEQYF
TRBD2,.,TRBV4-3,TRBJ2-1,TGCGCCAGCAGCCAAGTTGATAGGTCTAGCGGGAGGGCGGGCAATGAGCAGTTCTTC,CASSQVDRSSGRAGNEQFF
.,.,TRBV6-1,TRBJ1-5,TGTGCCAGCACTAGGGACCTTAATCAGCCCCAGCATTTT,CASTRDLNQPQHF
TRBD2,.,TRBV25-1,TRBJ2-3,TGTGCCAGCAGTGAAGGGCGGGGGGCCGTTCAGGATACGCAGTATTTT,CASSEGRGAVQDTQYF
.,.,TRBV10-3,TRBJ2-1,TGTGCCATCAGTGAGCCAGGGGCTACAGGGAATGAGCAGTTCTTC,CAISEPGATGNEQFF
.,.,TRBV4-3,TRBJ2-7,TGCGCCAGCAGCCAAGACAGTTCCACAGGGAGGGAGCAGTACTTC,CASSQDSSTGREQYF
TRBD2,.,TRBV7-2,TRBJ2-7,TGTGCCAGCAGCTTAGGAGGGACTAGTGTTCCCGAGCAGTACTTC,CASSLGGTSVPEQYF
TRBD2,.,TRBV18,TRBJ2-7,TGTGCCAGCTCGAGATCCGGGGCCTGGGAGGGCGAGCAGTACTTC,CASSRSGAWEGEQYF